This TCR beta chain was captured by sequencing in a study of tumor-infiltrating lymphocytes in oesophageal squamous cell carcinoma. TCRdb passed the PCR reads through MiXCR, listing each CDR3 protein once. This table has roughly 14,000 distinct CDR3 sequences, 45% to 50% appearing once. The trim removed 3 bases at V and 7 bases at J, leaving 3 bases unmatched. The CDR3 runs 14 residues. CDR1 and CDR2 from the germline V gene are KGHSH and LQKENI. The chain combines TRBV18 with TRBJ2-7; the match to TRBD2 covers 13 bases. Sequenced input: blood. This TCR was sampled from a male donor with esophageal squamous cell carcinoma. The CDR3: CASSPGLAGNEQYF. In DNA form, the CDR3 reads TGTGCCAGCTCACCGGGACTAGCGGGGAATGAGCAGTACTTC. The variable domain in full, with the rest retrieved from reference TRBV18 and TRBJ2-7, is NAGVMQNPRHLVRRRGQEARLRCSPMKGHSHVYWYRQLPEEGLKFMVYLQKENIIDESGMPKERFSAEFPKEGPSILRIQQVVRGDSAAYFCASSPGLAGNEQYFGPGTRLTVT.